These 6 T cell receptor beta chains originate from one sample sequenced in a study of T cell repertoires in ileal Crohn's disease. Time point here: inflamed ileum from the surgical specimen. Sequenced by immunoSEQ multiplex PCR; TCRdb stores in-frame clones only, minus some. The sample carries about 17,000 clones, about 78% recorded once. Sequencing was carried out using ileal tissue. The source is an adult with Crohn's disease.

The gene calls are TRBV10-3 and TRBJ2-7, with TRBD1 as a possible D gene (5 bases). V was pared by 10 bases and J by 4 bases, with 11 bases between. This CDR3 has 11 amino acids. Germline assignment: CDR1 ENHRY and CDR2 SYGVKD. The CDR3 bases are TGTGCCACTGGGGCCGTGTACGAGCAGTACTTC. It is translated as CATGAVYEQYF.

The rearrangement joins TRBV6-1 to TRBJ2-7; the match to TRBD2 covers 9 bases. The length of the CDR3 is 13 residues. Germline assignment: CDR1 MNHNS and CDR2 SASEGT. Losses at the gene ends were 8 bases for V and 7 bases for J; bases not matched to a gene: 9. The CDR3 nucleotides are TGTGCCAGCCACGTAGCGGGGGTGTATGAGCAGTACTTC. Protein: CASHVAGVYEQYF.

The rearrangement uses TRBV4-1 and TRBJ1-5; TRBD1 is a possible D gene (6 bases). This CDR3 has 15 amino acids. V was cut by 0 bases and J by 7 bases, with 13 bases left in between. CDR1 is MGHRA, CDR2 YSYEKL, per germline. In nucleotides, the CDR3 is TGCGCCAGCAGCCAAGAGGGGGCGCCGGGGCAGCCCCAGCATTTT. Protein: CASSQEGAPGQPQHF.

This sequence joins TRBV29-1 and TRBJ2-1; TRBD2 matches at 10 bases. The length of the CDR3 is 14 residues. The V and J ends lost 4 bases and 5 bases, in that order; junction bases with no gene match: 5. Per the germline V gene, CDR1 is SQVTM and CDR2 is ANQGSEA. In DNA, the CDR3 is TGCAGCGTTGTTGGTCTAGCGGGAGACAATGAGCAGTTCTTC. It codes for CSVVGLAGDNEQFF.

The chain joins TRBV12-5 to TRBJ1-1; D may be TRBD1 (5 bases). Trimming took off 0 bases at V and 5 bases at J, with 13 bases between the two ends. CDR1 and CDR2 from the germline V gene are LGHNT and FRNRAP. The CDR3 sequence is 15 residues long. CDR3 region: CASGLVEGVRTEAFF. The CDR3 DNA reads TGTGCTAGTGGTTTGGTAGAAGGGGTGAGGACTGAAGCTTTCTTT.

Details on this clone: A much more abundant neighbour one base away suggests this may be a read error. The same CDR3 also results from other DNA sequences found in this sample. This rearrangement joins TRBV18 to TRBJ2-7; D is perhaps TRBD2 (5 bases). Looked up from germline, CDR1 is KGHSH and CDR2 is LQKENI. The length of the CDR3 is 13 residues. With 3 bases removed from V and 0 bases from J, the gap between germline ends came to 6 bases. CDR3 loop: CASSPGSSYEQYF. The CDR3 region has the DNA TGTGCCAGCTCACCGGGGAGCTCCTACGAGCAGTACTTC.